Below, 8 T cell receptor beta chains from the same sample are listed, as sequenced in a study of T cell responses to AZD1222 COVID-19 vaccine. Clones were sequenced by immunoSEQ multiplex PCR, and TCRdb holds only the in-frame ones, with some missing. Found here are 90,000 to 100,000 clones, around 89% of them singletons; the top ten hold about 2.9%. Sequencing was performed on peripheral blood, taken on day 0 of AZD1222 vaccination. The source is an adult in good health.

V usage is TRBV6-6 and J usage is TRBJ2-7; D ambiguous. Between the trimmed V and J ends, which lost 4 bases and 4 bases, there was a span of 14 bases. The CDR3 loop spans 14 amino acids. Germline V gene data show CDR1 as MNHNY and CDR2 as SVGAGI (reference sequence). The CDR3 nucleotides are TGTGCCAGCAGTTTCGACGCCCCCATGTACGAGCAGTACTTC. It encodes CASSFDAPMYEQYF.

In this sample, this clone turned up a few times. The chain has TRBV6-1 and TRBJ2-7; either TRBD1 or TRBD2 may supply D (5 bases each). Deletions cut 0 bases from V and 1 base from J, with 10 bases between. This CDR3 contains 15 residues. The germline V gene encodes CDR1 MNHNS and CDR2 SASEGT. CDR3 nucleotide sequence: TGTGCCAGCAGTGAAGCGGGGGACGGATCCTACGAGCAGTACTTC. As protein: CASSEAGDGSYEQYF.

The V and J genes are TRBV2 and TRBJ1-1; a possible D gene is TRBD1 (5 bases). The germline V gene encodes CDR1 SNHLY and CDR2 FYNNEI. The V end was cut by 3 bases, the J end by 4 bases, with 15 bases between. This CDR3 has 15 residues. The CDR3 is CASSERVPRGTEAFF. CDR3 bases: TGTGCCAGCAGTGAGAGGGTACCGAGGGGCACTGAAGCTTTCTTT.

The chain links TRBV6-5 to TRBJ2-7; 9 nucleotides match TRBD1. With V trimmed by 5 bases and J by 2 bases, 4 bases remained unmatched. This CDR3 spans 14 amino acids. Germline assignment: CDR1 MNHEY and CDR2 SVGAGI. In DNA form, the CDR3 reads TGTGCCAGCAGTCAGGGACAGGGACCCTACGAGCAGTACTTC. Translated: CASSQGQGPYEQYF.

This chain uses TRBV27 with TRBJ2-7; unclear D gene. The V and J ends lost 5 bases and 6 bases respectively, with 17 bases between them. Looked up from germline, CDR1 is MNHEY and CDR2 is SMNVEV (reference sequence). There are 14 residues in the CDR3. CDR3 protein: CASSRAGPSFEQYF. The CDR3 bases are TGTGCCAGCAGTAGGGCAGGCCCTTCGTTCGAGCAGTACTTC.

This clone was recorded once. The chain joins TRBV4-2 to TRBJ2-7, with 11 bases matching TRBD2. CDR1 is LGHNA and CDR2 is YNFKEQ in the germline V gene. V lost 6 bases and J lost 6; bases outside the gene matches: 10. CDR3 length: 15 residues. In DNA form, the CDR3 reads TGTGCCAGCAGTGCTTTAGCGGGAGGGCCCTCCGAGCAGTACTTC. It translates to CASSALAGGPSEQYF.

To note about this clone: The germline gene is not matched at one end of the junction; a read error may be the cause. The V and J genes are TRBV7-3 and TRBJ2-5; TRBD1 matches 7 bases. The CDR3 totals 15 residues. Germline V gene data show CDR1 as SGHTA and CDR2 as FQGTGA. The CDR3: CASSLTGVVEETQYF. CDR3 coding DNA: TGTGCCAGCAGCCTAACAGGGGTGGTTGAAGAGACCCAGTACTTC. Full variable domain (rest looked up from reference TRBV7-3 and TRBJ2-5): GAGVSQTPSNKVTEKGKYVELRCDPISGHTALYWYRQSLGQGPEFLIYFQGTGAADDSGLPNDRFFAVRPEGSVSTLKIQRTERGDSAVYLCASSLTGVVEETQYFGPGTRLLVL.

The chain joins TRBV3-1 (or the pseudogene TRBV3-2) to TRBJ2-6, with D possibly TRBD1 on 6 matching bases. CDR3 length equals 17 residues. Trimming removed 3 bases at V and 1 base at J, with 13 bases between. Germline-derived CDR1 and CDR2 are LGHDT and YNNKEL (reference sequence). The DNA of the CDR3 is TGTGCCAGCAGCCATAGACTGACAGGATCTGGGGCCAACGTCCTGACTTTC. Protein sequence: CASSHRLTGSGANVLTF.